This T cell receptor beta chain emerged from a study of blood T cell repertoires in COVID-19. Overall study: Sites in the United States, Italy and Spain provided acute and convalescent COVID-19 samples.

Germline loops: CDR1 LGHDT, CDR2 YNNKEL (reference sequence). V lost 3 bases to trimming and J lost 3 bases, with 8 bases between them. This CDR3 is built from 14 residues. Methods used by the authors: Estimated nucleated cell counts came from reference gene primer amplification. Data came from immunoSEQ multiplex PCR; TCRdb stores just in-frame clones and leaves some out. The DNA gave D and trimming, while V, J and clone size come from that table. This sample has 62,000 or so clones, with around 89% found just once. The source material was peripheral blood. The chain joins TRBV3-1 (or the pseudogene TRBV3-2) to TRBJ2-2; D uncertain. The receptor's source is a man in his forties or fifties with acute or convalescent COVID-19. DNA for the CDR3: TGTGCCAGCAGCCAGGGCAGTTACACCGGGGAGCTGTTTTTT. Translated: CASSQGSYTGELFF.